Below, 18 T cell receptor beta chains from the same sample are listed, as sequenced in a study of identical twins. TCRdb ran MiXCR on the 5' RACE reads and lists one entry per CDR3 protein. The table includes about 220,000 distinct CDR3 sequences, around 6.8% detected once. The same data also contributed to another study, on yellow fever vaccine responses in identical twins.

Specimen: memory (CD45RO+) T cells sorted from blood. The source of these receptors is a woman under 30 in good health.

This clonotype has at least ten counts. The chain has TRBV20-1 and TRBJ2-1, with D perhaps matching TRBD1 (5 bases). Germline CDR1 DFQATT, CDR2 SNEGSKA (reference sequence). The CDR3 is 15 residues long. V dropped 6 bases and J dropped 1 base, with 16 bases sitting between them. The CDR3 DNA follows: TGCAGTGCAGGGGATCCTGATCGGTCCTACAATGAGCAGTTCTTC. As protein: CSAGDPDRSYNEQFF.

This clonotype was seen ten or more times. The CDR3, as DNA: TGTGCCATCAGTGACGGGACAGGGGACGGAGCAGATACGCAGTATTTT. Encoded protein: CAISDGTGDGADTQYF. V gene TRBV10-3 combines with J gene TRBJ2-3; 10 bases map to TRBD1. The CDR3 has 16 amino acids. Germline V gene lookup returns CDR1 ENHRY and CDR2 SYGVKD. Trimming at V came to 3 bases and at J to 4 bases, leaving 7 bases not matched to a gene.

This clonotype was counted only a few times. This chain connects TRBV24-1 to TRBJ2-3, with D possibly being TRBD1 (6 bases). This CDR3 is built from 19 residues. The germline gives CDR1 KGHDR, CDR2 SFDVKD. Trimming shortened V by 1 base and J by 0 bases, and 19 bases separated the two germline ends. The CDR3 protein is CATSDFGQTKTISTDTQYF. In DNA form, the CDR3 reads TGTGCCACCAGTGATTTTGGACAGACAAAAACTATTAGCACAGATACGCAGTATTTT.

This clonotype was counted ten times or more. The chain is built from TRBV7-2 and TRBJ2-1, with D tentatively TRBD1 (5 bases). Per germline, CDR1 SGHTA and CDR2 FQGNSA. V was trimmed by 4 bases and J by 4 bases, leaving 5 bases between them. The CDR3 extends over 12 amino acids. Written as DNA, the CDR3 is TGTGCCAGCAGCTACAGGTACAATGAGCAGTTCTTC. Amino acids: CASSYRYNEQFF.

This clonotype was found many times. CDR3 in amino acids: CAIKILAGGTDTQYF. The CDR3, as DNA: TGTGCCATCAAGATACTAGCGGGGGGCACAGATACGCAGTATTTT. This rearrangement joins TRBV10-3 to TRBJ2-3; 11 nucleotides align to TRBD2. Germline-derived CDR1 and CDR2 are ENHRY and SYGVKD. J was trimmed by 1 base and V by 7 bases; bases with no gene match: 4. CDR3 size: 15 residues.

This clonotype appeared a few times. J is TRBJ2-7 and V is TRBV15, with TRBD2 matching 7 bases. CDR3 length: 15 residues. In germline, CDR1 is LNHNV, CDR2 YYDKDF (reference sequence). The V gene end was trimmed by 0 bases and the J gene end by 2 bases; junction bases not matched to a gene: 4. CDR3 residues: CATSRERAGAYEQYF. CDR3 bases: TGTGCCACCAGCAGAGAGAGGGCGGGGGCCTACGAGCAGTACTTC. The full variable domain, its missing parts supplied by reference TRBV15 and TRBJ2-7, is DAMVIQNPRYQVTQFGKPVTLSCSQTLNHNVMYWYQQKSSQAPKLLFHYYDKDFNNEADTPDNFQSRRPNTSFCFLDIRSPGLGDTAMYLCATSRERAGAYEQYFGPGTRLTVT.

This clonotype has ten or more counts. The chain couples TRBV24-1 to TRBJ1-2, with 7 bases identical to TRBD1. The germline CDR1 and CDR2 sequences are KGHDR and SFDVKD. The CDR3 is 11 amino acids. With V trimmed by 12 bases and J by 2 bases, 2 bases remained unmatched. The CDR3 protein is CAVQGNYGYTF. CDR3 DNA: TGTGCCGTACAGGGGAACTATGGCTACACCTTC.

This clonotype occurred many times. CDR3 nucleotide sequence: TGCAGCGCTGATCCCCCCGGGACTGAAGCTTTCTTT. Encoded protein: CSADPPGTEAFF. This chain uses TRBV29-1 with TRBJ1-1, with D unclear. Germline V gene sequence: CDR1 SQVTM, CDR2 ANQGSEA. The length of the CDR3 is 12 residues. Trimming took 7 bases from V and 5 from J, leaving 14 bases between them.

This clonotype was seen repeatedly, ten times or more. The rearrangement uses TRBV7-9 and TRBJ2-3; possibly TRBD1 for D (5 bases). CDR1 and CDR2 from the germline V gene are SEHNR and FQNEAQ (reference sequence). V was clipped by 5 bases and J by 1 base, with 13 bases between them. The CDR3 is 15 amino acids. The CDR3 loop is CASSPPATGTDTQYF. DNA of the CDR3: TGTGCCAGCAGCCCTCCAGCGACAGGCACAGATACGCAGTATTTT.

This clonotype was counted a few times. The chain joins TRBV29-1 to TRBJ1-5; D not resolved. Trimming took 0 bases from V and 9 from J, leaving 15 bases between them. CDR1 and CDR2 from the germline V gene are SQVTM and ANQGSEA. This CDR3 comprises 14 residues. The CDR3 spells CSVEDLREVMPQHF. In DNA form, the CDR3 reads TGCAGCGTTGAAGATCTCAGAGAGGTTATGCCCCAGCATTTT.

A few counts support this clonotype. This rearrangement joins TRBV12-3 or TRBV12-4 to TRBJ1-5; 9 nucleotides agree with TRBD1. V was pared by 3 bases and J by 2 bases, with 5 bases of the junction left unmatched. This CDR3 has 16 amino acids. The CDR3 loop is CASSFGTGLGNQPQHF. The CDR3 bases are TGTGCCAGCAGTTTTGGGACAGGGTTGGGCAATCAGCCCCAGCATTTT.

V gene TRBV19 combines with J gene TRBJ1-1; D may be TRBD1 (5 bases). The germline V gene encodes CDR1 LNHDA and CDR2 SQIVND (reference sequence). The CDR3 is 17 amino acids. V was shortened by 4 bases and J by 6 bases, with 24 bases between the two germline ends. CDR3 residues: CASSTHPRWGVGAEAFF. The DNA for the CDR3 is TGTGCCAGTAGTACCCACCCTCGGTGGGGGGTCGGGGCTGAAGCTTTCTTT.

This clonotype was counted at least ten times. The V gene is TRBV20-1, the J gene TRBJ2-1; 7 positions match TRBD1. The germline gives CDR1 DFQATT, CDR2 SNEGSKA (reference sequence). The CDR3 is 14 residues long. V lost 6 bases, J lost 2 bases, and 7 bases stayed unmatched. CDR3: CSAIDRATYNEQFF. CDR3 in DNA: TGCAGTGCGATAGACAGGGCTACCTACAATGAGCAGTTCTTC.

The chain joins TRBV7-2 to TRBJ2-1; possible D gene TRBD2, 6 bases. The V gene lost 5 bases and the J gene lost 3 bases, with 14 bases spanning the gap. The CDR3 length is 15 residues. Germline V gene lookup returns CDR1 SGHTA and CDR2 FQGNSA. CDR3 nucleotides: TGTGCCAGCAGCCGCCCGGGACTTCGCTACAATGAGCAGTTCTTC. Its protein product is CASSRPGLRYNEQFF.

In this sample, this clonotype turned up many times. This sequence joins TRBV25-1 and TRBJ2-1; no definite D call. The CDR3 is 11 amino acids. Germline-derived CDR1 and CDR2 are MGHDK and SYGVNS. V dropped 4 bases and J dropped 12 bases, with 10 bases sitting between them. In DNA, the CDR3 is TGTGCCAGCAGTGCCTCAGTGTCGCAGTTCTTC. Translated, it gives CASSASVSQFF.

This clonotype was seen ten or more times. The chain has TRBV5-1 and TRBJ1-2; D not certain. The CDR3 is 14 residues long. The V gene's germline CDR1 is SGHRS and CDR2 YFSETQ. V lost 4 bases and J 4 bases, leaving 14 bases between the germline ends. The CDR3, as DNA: TGCGCCAGCAGCCCCGGCGACGGAATCTATGGCTACACCTTC. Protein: CASSPGDGIYGYTF.

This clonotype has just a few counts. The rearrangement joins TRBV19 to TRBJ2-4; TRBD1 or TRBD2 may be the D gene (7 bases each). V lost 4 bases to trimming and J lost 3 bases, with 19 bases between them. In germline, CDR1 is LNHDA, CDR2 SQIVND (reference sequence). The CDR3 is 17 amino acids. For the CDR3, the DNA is TGTGCCAGTAGTACAAACAGGGGACTAAGGGACAAAAACATTCAGTACTTC. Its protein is CASSTNRGLRDKNIQYF.

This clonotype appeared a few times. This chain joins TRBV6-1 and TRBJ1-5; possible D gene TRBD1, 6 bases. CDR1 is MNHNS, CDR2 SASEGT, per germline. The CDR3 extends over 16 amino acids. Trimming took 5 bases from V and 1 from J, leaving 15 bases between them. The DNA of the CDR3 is TGTGCCAGCAGTAAGCCCCCGGACAGAAGCAATCAGCCCCAGCATTTT. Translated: CASSKPPDRSNQPQHF.